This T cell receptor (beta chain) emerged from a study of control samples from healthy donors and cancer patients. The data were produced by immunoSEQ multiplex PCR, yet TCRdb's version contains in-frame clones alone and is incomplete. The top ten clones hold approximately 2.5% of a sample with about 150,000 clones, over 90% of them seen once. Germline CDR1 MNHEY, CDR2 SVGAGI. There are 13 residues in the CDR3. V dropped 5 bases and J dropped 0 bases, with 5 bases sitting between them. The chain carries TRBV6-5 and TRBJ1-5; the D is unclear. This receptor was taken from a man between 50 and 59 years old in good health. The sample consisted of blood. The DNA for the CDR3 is TGTGCCAGCAGTACGAATAGCAATCAGCCCCAGCATTTT. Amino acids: CASSTNSNQPQHF.